The subject of this entry is one T cell receptor (beta chain). Methods used by the authors: Counts of nucleated cells, estimated from reference gene primer amplification, were obtained. Clones were sequenced by immunoSEQ multiplex PCR, and TCRdb holds only the in-frame ones, with some missing. D and trimming were read from the DNA, whereas the V and J calls and clone size are those reported in that table. The sample lists over 75,000 clones; around three quarters were seen once. The source of the sample is a study of blood T cell repertoires in COVID-19. On the study more broadly: The United States, Italy and Spain were the sources of the acute and convalescent COVID-19 samples. Sources were T cells, B-cell-depleted T cells, or PBMCs; the material itself was cDNA or gDNA.

The specimen was peripheral blood. This clonotype was obtained from a man aged 45-65 years who had recovered from COVID-19.

CDR3 protein: CASSEARGIGYGYTF. The DNA for the CDR3 is TGTGCCAGCAGTGAAGCGAGGGGGATCGGCTATGGCTACACCTTC. The chain links TRBV6-1 to TRBJ1-2; TRBD1 is a possible D gene (6 bases). This CDR3 comprises 15 residues. Trimming left V 0 bases short and J 4 bases short, with 12 bases between. Germline V gene data show CDR1 as MNHNS and CDR2 as SASEGT.